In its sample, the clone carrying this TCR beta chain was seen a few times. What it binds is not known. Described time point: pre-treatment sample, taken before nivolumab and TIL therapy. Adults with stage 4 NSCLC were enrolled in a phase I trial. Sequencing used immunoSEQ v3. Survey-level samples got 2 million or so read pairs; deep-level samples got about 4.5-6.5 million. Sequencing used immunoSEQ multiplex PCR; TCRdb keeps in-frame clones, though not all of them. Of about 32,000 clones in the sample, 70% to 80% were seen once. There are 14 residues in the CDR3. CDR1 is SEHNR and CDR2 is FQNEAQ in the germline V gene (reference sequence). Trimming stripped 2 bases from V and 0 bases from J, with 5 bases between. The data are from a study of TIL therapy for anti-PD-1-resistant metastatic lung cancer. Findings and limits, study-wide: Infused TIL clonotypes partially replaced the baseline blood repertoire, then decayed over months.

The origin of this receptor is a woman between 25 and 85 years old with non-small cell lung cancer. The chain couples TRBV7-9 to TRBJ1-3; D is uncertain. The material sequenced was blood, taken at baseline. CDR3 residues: CASSLSGSGNTIYF. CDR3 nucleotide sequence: TGTGCCAGCAGCTTATCTGGCTCTGGAAACACCATATATTTT.